A single sample is the source of the 22 T cell receptor beta chains below, sequenced in a study of shared clonotypes between healthy human individuals. Measured with immunoSEQ multiplex PCR; TCRdb has only the in-frame clones, and not every one. The repertoire includes about 710,000 clones, just under 75% of them detected once, and under 2% sits in the top ten. Sequencing was performed on memory CD4+ T cells sorted from blood. Subset defined: CD45RA-negative fraction. The receptors were sampled from a woman in her thirties in good health.

About this clone itself: A read error is possible here, since a much larger clone lies one base away. The chain uses TRBV5-1 and TRBJ1-5; D is undetermined. With 4 bases removed from V and 0 bases from J, the gap between germline ends came to 5 bases. The CDR3 has 13 residues. Germline loops: CDR1 SGHRS, CDR2 YFSETQ. CDR3 amino acids: CASSTDSNQPQHF. The CDR3 bases are TGCGCCAGCAGCACGGATAGCAATCAGCCCCAGCATTTT.

The table lists this clone with many counts. This chain uses TRBV5-1 with TRBJ1-1; tentatively, D is TRBD1 (5 bases). Per germline, CDR1 SGHRS and CDR2 YFSETQ. This CDR3 region has 15 residues. The V and J ends lost 9 bases and 4 bases respectively, with 22 bases between them. CDR3 sequence (DNA): TGCGCCACCACACCTGGGACTGTCTCGTCCACTGAAGCTTTCTTT. This encodes CATTPGTVSSTEAFF.

This chain connects TRBV12-5 to TRBJ2-5; 9 nucleotides match TRBD1. CDR1 and CDR2 from the germline V gene are LGHNT and FRNRAP. V lost 0 bases to trimming and J lost 5 bases; unmatched junction nucleotides: 10. The CDR3 covers 17 residues. This chain's CDR3 is CASGLVFHRGLCETQYF. The CDR3 DNA is TGTGCTAGTGGTTTGGTGTTTCACAGGGGGCTATGTGAGACCCAGTACTTC.

V is TRBV7-3 and J is TRBJ1-1; 8 bases line up with TRBD1. Losses at the gene ends were 5 bases for V and 2 bases for J; bases not matched to a gene: 1. Germline lookup yields CDR1 SGHTA and CDR2 FQGTGA. This CDR3 spans 13 amino acids. CDR3 sequence reads: CASSQGANTEAFF. CDR3 bases: TGTGCCAGCAGCCAGGGGGCTAACACTGAAGCTTTCTTT.

The rearrangement uses TRBV6-1 and TRBJ2-7, with D tentatively TRBD2 (5 bases). From germline, CDR1 is MNHNS and CDR2 SASEGT. V was shortened by 8 bases and J by 3 bases, with 11 bases between the two germline ends. CDR3 length: 12 residues. CDR3 loop: CASVSEFYEQYF. As DNA, the CDR3 is TGTGCCAGCGTTAGCGAGTTCTACGAGCAGTACTTC.

As for this clone: A read error may be the cause here, since a much bigger clone is one base away. In the same sample, other DNA sequences code for this CDR3. This rearrangement joins TRBV5-1 to TRBJ2-3; maybe TRBD1 (5 bases). This CDR3 has 16 amino acids. CDR1 SGHRS and CDR2 YFSETQ come from the germline V gene. Trimming took 0 bases from V and 0 from J, leaving 11 bases between them. CDR3 amino acids: CASSLAQGPSTDTQYF. Written as DNA, the CDR3 is TGCGCCAGCAGCTTGGCCCAGGGCCCCAGCACAGATACGCAGTATTTT.

The chain employs TRBV29-1 and TRBJ1-2; TRBD1 aligns across 8 bases. Germline V gene sequence: CDR1 SQVTM, CDR2 ANQGSEA. The CDR3 has 11 amino acids. CDR3 amino acids: CSGQGHYGYTF. For the CDR3, the DNA is TGCAGTGGACAGGGTCACTATGGCTACACCTTC.

The rearrangement links TRBV5-1 to TRBJ2-4; D perhaps matches TRBD1 (5 bases). V was shortened by 3 bases and J by 2 bases, with 18 bases between the two germline ends. The CDR3 has 17 amino acids. Germline V CDR1 and CDR2: SGHRS, YFSETQ. CDR3: CASSWATGRESKNIQYF. The DNA of the CDR3 is TGCGCCAGCAGCTGGGCAACAGGCCGCGAGTCCAAAAACATTCAGTACTTC. Filled out from reference TRBV5-1 and TRBJ2-4, the complete variable domain reads KAGVTQTPRYLIKTRGQQVTLSCSPISGHRSVSWYQQTPGQGLQFLFEYFSETQRNKGNFPGRFSGRQFSNSRSEMNVSTLELGDSALYLCASSWATGRESKNIQYFGAGTRLSVL.

The chain combines TRBV19 with TRBJ2-7; 7 nucleotides agree with TRBD1. This CDR3 is 15 amino acids long. The ends lost 6 bases at V and 2 bases at J; junction bases unmatched: 10. Germline-derived CDR1 and CDR2 are LNHDA and SQIVND (reference sequence). CDR3 nucleotides: TGTGCCAGTAGCTTATATCCGGGACAGACCTACGAGCAGTACTTC. Its translation is CASSLYPGQTYEQYF. The whole variable domain, remainder taken from reference TRBV19 and TRBJ2-7, is DGGITQSPKYLFRKEGQNVTLSCEQNLNHDAMYWYRQDPGQGLRLIYYSQIVNDFQKGDIAEGYSVSREKKESFPLTVTSAQKNPTAFYLCASSLYPGQTYEQYFGPGTRLTVT.

The chain has TRBV6-1 and TRBJ2-7, with TRBD2 matching over 11 bases. With V trimmed by 5 bases and J by 3 bases, 3 bases remained unmatched. CDR1 is MNHNS, CDR2 SASEGT, per germline. The CDR3 length is 14 residues. The CDR3 nucleotides read TGTGCCAGCAGTCCTACTAGCGGGAGCTACGAGCAGTACTTC. Its protein product is CASSPTSGSYEQYF.

CDR3 protein: CASSVGTSVYNEQFF. The CDR3 nucleotides are TGTGCCAGCAGCGTCGGGACTAGCGTCTACAATGAGCAGTTCTTC. The chain uses TRBV9 and TRBJ2-1, with 10 bases lining up with TRBD2. Germline V gene lookup returns CDR1 SGDLS and CDR2 YYNGEE. The V segment lost 2 bases and the J segment 3 bases; nucleotides outside the gene matches: 2. This CDR3 is built from 15 residues.

The V call is TRBV19, the J call TRBJ1-3, with D possibly matching TRBD1 (6 bases). CDR1 and CDR2 from the germline V gene are LNHDA and SQIVND (reference sequence). V was trimmed by 5 bases and J by 0 bases, leaving 11 bases between them. The CDR3 has 15 amino acids. CDR3 bases: TGTGCCAGTAGTTCCAGGGGCCTCTCTGGAAACACCATATATTTT. Its translation is CASSSRGLSGNTIYF.

The rearrangement uses TRBV7-2 and TRBJ2-1; D gene ambiguous. V shed 0 bases and J shed 0 bases, with 9 bases lying between them. CDR1 and CDR2 from the germline V gene are SGHTA and FQGNSA. There are 16 residues in the CDR3. The CDR3 bases are TGTGCCAGCAGCTTAGCTTGGGGTGGCTCCTACAATGAGCAGTTCTTC. Its translation is CASSLAWGGSYNEQFF.

The chain couples TRBV11-2 to TRBJ2-1, with a possible D match to TRBD2 (6 bases). The ends were cut back, 1 base at V and 4 bases at J, with 11 bases in the middle. The CDR3 covers 15 residues. Per the germline V gene, CDR1 is SGHAT and CDR2 is FQNNGV. This CDR3 reads CASSLGRAYYNEQFF. The CDR3 DNA follows: TGTGCCAGCAGCTTAGGGAGGGCGTATTACAATGAGCAGTTCTTC.

The chain links TRBV30 to TRBJ1-2; 7 nucleotides align to TRBD1. Germline V CDR1 and CDR2: GTSNPN, SVGIG (reference sequence). With V trimmed by 5 bases and J by 8 bases, 17 bases remained unmatched. This CDR3 comprises 15 residues. In nucleotides, the CDR3 is TGTGCCTGGCTAGGGACAGCCCCGGTCAGATCCGGCTACACCTTC. This sequence encodes CAWLGTAPVRSGYTF.

V is TRBV7-9 and J is TRBJ2-2, with D maybe TRBD1 (5 bases). V was shortened by 6 bases and J by 2 bases, with 10 bases between the two germline ends. Per germline, CDR1 SEHNR and CDR2 FQNEAQ (reference sequence). This CDR3 is built from 14 residues. The CDR3 coding sequence is TGTGCCAGCAGTGCCGACAGAAACACCGGGGAGCTGTTTTTT. Protein product: CASSADRNTGELFF.

The chain combines TRBV6-5 with TRBJ1-1; D perhaps matches TRBD1 (6 bases). Between the trimmed V and J ends, which lost 8 bases and 13 bases, there was a span of 14 bases. Germline V lookup: CDR1 MNHEY, CDR2 SVGAGI. There are 10 residues in the CDR3. CDR3 residues: CASGREQGFF. The CDR3 nucleotides read TGTGCCAGCGGTAGAGAACAGGGTTTCTTT.

The chain recombines TRBV18 with TRBJ2-5; 8 bases line up with TRBD1. The V gene end was trimmed by 3 bases and the J gene end by 3 bases; junction bases not matched to a gene: 12. The CDR3 covers 17 residues. CDR1 and CDR2 from the germline V gene are KGHSH and LQKENI. CDR3 protein: CASSPQGSLTGEETQYF. The CDR3, as DNA: TGTGCCAGCTCACCCCAGGGCAGCCTGACAGGGGAAGAGACCCAGTACTTC.

The J gene is TRBJ2-5, the V gene TRBV29-1; D perhaps matches TRBD2 (6 bases). From germline, CDR1 is SQVTM and CDR2 ANQGSEA. V was clipped by 6 bases and J by 5 bases, with 13 bases between them. The CDR3 contains 12 residues. CDR3 sequence: CSVRAGLETQYF. The CDR3, as DNA: TGCAGCGTCCGGGCGGGGTTGGAGACCCAGTACTTC.

The chain has TRBV30 and TRBJ2-7, with 9 bases lining up with TRBD1. J gave up 2 bases and V 3 bases, and 5 bases lay outside the gene matches. This CDR3 has 14 amino acids. The germline V gene has CDR1 GTSNPN and CDR2 SVGIG (reference sequence). CDR3 in amino acids: CAWSSGTGTYEQYF. CDR3 sequence (DNA): TGTGCCTGGAGCTCCGGGACAGGGACCTACGAGCAGTACTTC.

This chain connects TRBV11-2 to TRBJ2-3, with 12 bases that match TRBD2. This CDR3 contains 16 residues. Germline CDR1 is SGHAT and CDR2 is FQNNGV. With 1 base clipped from V and 4 bases from J, the junction kept 3 bases outside the gene matches. The CDR3 DNA reads as TGTGCCAGCAGCTTAGGTCTAGCGGGAGGGGCAGATACGCAGTATTTT. Its translation is CASSLGLAGGADTQYF.

The rearrangement links TRBV13 to TRBJ2-6; 10 bases align to TRBD1. V was clipped by 1 base and J by 3 bases; unmatched bases: 9. Germline V gene lookup returns CDR1 PRHDT and CDR2 FYEKMQ (reference sequence). The CDR3 sequence is 19 residues long. CDR3 loop: CASSLVPGQGPLGANVLTF. The CDR3 DNA follows: TGTGCCAGCAGCTTAGTACCGGGACAGGGGCCTCTTGGGGCCAACGTCCTGACTTTC.